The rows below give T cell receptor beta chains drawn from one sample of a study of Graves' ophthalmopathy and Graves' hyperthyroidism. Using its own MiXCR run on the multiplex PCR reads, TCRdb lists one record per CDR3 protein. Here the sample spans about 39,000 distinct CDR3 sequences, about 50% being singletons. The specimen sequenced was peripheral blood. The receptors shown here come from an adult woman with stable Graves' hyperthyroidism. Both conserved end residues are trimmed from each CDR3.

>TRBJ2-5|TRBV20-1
SARMTSGQGGPKTQY
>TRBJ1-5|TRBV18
ASSPGRDQPQH
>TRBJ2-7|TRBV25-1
ASSSLMTSGREKGRLEQY
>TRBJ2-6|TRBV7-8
ASSLGRSGRANVLT
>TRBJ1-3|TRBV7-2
ASSRGRSNTIY
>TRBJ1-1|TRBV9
ASSPGGKTNTEAF
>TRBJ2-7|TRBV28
ASGDRPGEYYEQY
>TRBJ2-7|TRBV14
ASSLDRAYEQY
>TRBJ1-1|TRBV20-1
SASGQMNTEAF
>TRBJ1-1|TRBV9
ASSERGGANTEAF
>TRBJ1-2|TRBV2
ASSLNAWDRGRRYGYT
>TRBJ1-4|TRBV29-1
SVGTGGEKLF
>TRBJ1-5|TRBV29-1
SVGGGRDDQPQH
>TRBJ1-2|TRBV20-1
SAILAGQGYHYGYT
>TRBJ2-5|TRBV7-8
ASSWGRQETQY
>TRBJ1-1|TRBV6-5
ASSLRDGATEAF
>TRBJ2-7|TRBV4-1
ASSHPGPYEQY
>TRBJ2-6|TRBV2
ASGLGRTSGANVLT